The present TCR beta chain was sequenced within a study of chemoradiotherapy in HPV16-positive cancers. Study-wide background: Functional T-cell assays on a couple of HPV16-positive patients' cells defined candidate HPV-specific clones and common TCR motifs. Findings and limits, study-wide: Candidate HPV-specific clones and E7-related TCR motifs grew in tumor during treatment. Only a couple of HPV16-positive patients supplied the functional HPV-specificity definition.

Repertoires were sampled repeatedly during chemoradiotherapy. The CDR3 length is 15 residues. Trimming cost V 0 bases and J 3 bases, with 11 bases left between them. Germline V lookup: CDR1 KGHSH, CDR2 LQKENI. TCRdb's copy holds only in-frame clones and misses some; the assay was immunoSEQ multiplex PCR. The table includes approximately 8,000 clones, around 62% detected once. In the case of this clone: No antigen is known for it.

Sample collection was performed from a patient who underwent chemoradiotherapy. The chain couples TRBV18 to TRBJ1-2; D not resolved. This clonotype originated in a human donor with HPV-associated anogenital cancer. This chain's CDR3 is CASSPPEEPDYGYTF. In nucleotides, the CDR3 is TGTGCCAGCTCACCACCAGAGGAGCCTGACTATGGCTACACCTTC.